The 21 T cell receptor beta chains below were found in one sample sequenced in a study of shared clonotypes between healthy human individuals. Method: immunoSEQ multiplex PCR; TCRdb's copy keeps in-frame clones and lacks some. The sample has approximately 2.5 million clones; approximately 94% are singletons. The sequenced material came from naive CD4+ T cells from PBMCs. Subset described: CD45RA+ positively selected. The source of these receptors is a man younger than 35 in good health. Some clones in this sample may be carry-over from other donors' samples.

The rearrangement links TRBV4-3 to TRBJ2-2, with D possibly TRBD1 on 5 matching bases. Trimming removed 0 bases at V and 3 bases at J, with 17 bases between. Germline CDR1 reads LGHNA; CDR2 reads YSLEER. The CDR3 length is 18 residues. For the CDR3, the DNA is TGCGCCAGCAGCCAAGAAAGGACGCAGGGTCCCCACACCGGGGAGCTGTTTTTT. Encoded protein: CASSQERTQGPHTGELFF.

This chain connects TRBV7-9 to TRBJ2-2; D is perhaps TRBD1 or TRBD2 (5 bases each). V lost 1 base and J 5 bases, leaving 11 bases between the germline ends. The CDR3 length is 15 residues. Germline CDR1 SEHNR, CDR2 FQNEAQ (reference sequence). CDR3: CASSLGGTKTGELFF. The CDR3 DNA sequence: TGTGCCAGCAGCTTAGGTGGGACCAAAACCGGGGAGCTGTTTTTT. Supplemented by reference TRBV7-9 and TRBJ2-2, the full variable domain reads DTGVSQNPRHKITKRGQNVTFRCDPISEHNRLYWYRQTLGQGPEFLTYFQNEAQLEKSRLLSDRFSAERPKGSFSTLEIQRTEQGDSAMYLCASSLGGTKTGELFFGEGSRLTVL.

The chain employs TRBV10-3 and TRBJ1-5; D possibly corresponds to TRBD1 (6 bases). Trimming left V 8 bases short and J 6 bases short, with 17 bases between. Germline values: CDR1 ENHRY, CDR2 SYGVKD. The CDR3 is 14 amino acids. The CDR3 DNA follows: TGTGCCATCTTATACTGGGGGCGGCTTCAGCCCCAGCATTTT. It specifies CAILYWGRLQPQHF.

This chain links TRBV5-1 with TRBJ1-1, with D possibly being TRBD1 (5 bases). Trimming took off 4 bases at V and 0 bases at J, with 19 bases between the two ends. Looked up from germline, CDR1 is SGHRS and CDR2 is YFSETQ. This CDR3 is built from 17 residues. For the CDR3, the DNA is TGCGCCAGCAGCCAGGGACGGTCCGCGAGTATGAACACTGAAGCTTTCTTT. Translation: CASSQGRSASMNTEAFF.

The chain uses TRBV7-9 and TRBJ1-2; 12 bases align to TRBD1. Germline-derived CDR1 and CDR2 are SEHNR and FQNEAQ (reference sequence). V gave up 6 bases and J gave up 4 bases; unmatched junction bases: 18. The CDR3 consists of 19 residues. The CDR3: CASSSRTGTGGLTSYGYTF. CDR3 in DNA: TGTGCCAGCAGTTCAAGAACCGGGACAGGGGGCCTTACTAGCTATGGCTACACCTTC.

This clone was recorded only once. The chain has TRBV19 and TRBJ1-5; no reliable D call. CDR1 is LNHDA, CDR2 SQIVND, per germline (reference sequence). CDR3 length equals 15 residues. Trimming left V 3 bases short and J 0 bases short, with 9 bases between. The CDR3 coding sequence is TGTGCCAGTAGTATTCAAAGCAATAGCAATCAGCCCCAGCATTTT. Translated, it gives CASSIQSNSNQPQHF. Combining the CDR3 with reference TRBV19 and TRBJ1-5 gives the whole variable domain DGGITQSPKYLFRKEGQNVTLSCEQNLNHDAMYWYRQDPGQGLRLIYYSQIVNDFQKGDIAEGYSVSREKKESFPLTVTSAQKNPTAFYLCASSIQSNSNQPQHFGDGTRLSIL.

The chain combines TRBV7-6 with TRBJ2-1; no firm D call. The germline gives CDR1 SGHVS, CDR2 FNYEAQ. Trimming shortened V by 1 base and J by 7 bases, and 11 bases separated the two germline ends. The CDR3 is 14 amino acids. The CDR3 region is CASSLVAVLNEQFF. The CDR3 bases are TGTGCCAGCAGCTTAGTTGCAGTACTTAATGAGCAGTTCTTC.

The chain is built from TRBV19 and TRBJ2-1, with TRBD2 as a possible D gene (7 bases). CDR1 is LNHDA and CDR2 is SQIVND in the germline V gene (reference sequence). The V and J ends lost 7 bases and 9 bases respectively, with 19 bases between them. CDR3 length equals 14 residues. CDR3 residues: CASTPLEGGGEQFF. CDR3 nucleotides: TGTGCCAGTACCCCATTGGAGGGGGGGGGTGAGCAGTTCTTC.

V is TRBV5-1 and J is TRBJ2-3; TRBD2 aligns across 12 bases. Per the germline V gene, CDR1 is SGHRS and CDR2 is YFSETQ. The CDR3 runs 16 residues. The junction had 12 bases not matched to a gene; V was cut back by 4 bases and J by 9 bases. In nucleotides, the CDR3 is TGCGCCAGCAGCCAACTGACTAGCGGGAGTTCATGGACGCAGTATTTT. Translation: CASSQLTSGSSWTQYF. Full variable domain (rest looked up from reference TRBV5-1 and TRBJ2-3): KAGVTQTPRYLIKTRGQQVTLSCSPISGHRSVSWYQQTPGQGLQFLFEYFSETQRNKGNFPGRFSGRQFSNSRSEMNVSTLELGDSALYLCASSQLTSGSSWTQYFGPGTRLTVL.

V gene TRBV2 combines with J gene TRBJ1-2, with a tentative D call TRBD1 (5 bases). CDR1 is SNHLY, CDR2 FYNNEI, per germline. This CDR3 has 13 amino acids. Trimming took 6 bases from V and 10 from J, leaving 18 bases between them. The DNA for the CDR3 is TGTGCCAGCAGCCAGGGACCGTCTATGGACTACACCTTC. Protein: CASSQGPSMDYTF.

The genes are TRBV5-5 and TRBJ2-1, with a tentative D call TRBD2 (6 bases). Germline loops: CDR1 SGHKS, CDR2 YYEKEE (reference sequence). V was shortened by 1 base and J by 4 bases, with 15 bases between the two germline ends. The CDR3 totals 16 residues. The CDR3 coding sequence is TGTGCCAGCAGCTTGTTCGGGCCGGAGGGGTACAATGAGCAGTTCTTC. This gives the protein CASSLFGPEGYNEQFF.

In the case of this clone: This specimen includes other DNA sequences encoding the same CDR3. The chain employs TRBV5-1 and TRBJ1-3; a weak D match, TRBD1 (6 bases). CDR3 length: 14 residues. Trimming took 5 bases from V and 2 from J, leaving 11 bases between them. Looked up from germline, CDR1 is SGHRS and CDR2 is YFSETQ. The CDR3 sequence is CASSSQGTGNTIYF. In DNA form, the CDR3 reads TGCGCCAGCAGTTCCCAGGGGACTGGAAACACCATATATTTT.

The V call is TRBV7-3, the J call TRBJ2-3; maybe TRBD2 (5 bases). Germline loops: CDR1 SGHTA, CDR2 FQGTGA. V was shortened by 0 bases and J by 2 bases, with 12 bases between the two germline ends. The CDR3 is 16 amino acids. The CDR3 DNA sequence: TGTGCCAGCAGCTTAACCCCAACTAGATACACAGATACGCAGTATTTT. The encoded protein is CASSLTPTRYTDTQYF.

The CDR3 loop is CASSEVGGRPMNTEAFF. The CDR3 region has the DNA TGTGCCAGCAGTGAAGTGGGGGGGAGACCCATGAACACTGAAGCTTTCTTT. V usage is TRBV28 and J usage is TRBJ1-1; maybe TRBD1 (5 bases). This CDR3 has 17 amino acids. Germline V gene data show CDR1 as MDHEN and CDR2 as SYDVKM. V lost 5 bases, J lost 0 bases, and 19 bases lay in between.

This chain links TRBV4-2 with TRBJ2-3; TRBD2 is a possible D gene (6 bases). CDR3 size: 16 residues. Per the germline V gene, CDR1 is LGHNA and CDR2 is YNFKEQ. The V end was cut by 3 bases, the J end by 1 base, with 14 bases between. In DNA, the CDR3 is TGTGCCAGCAGCCAGCCGACGGGGGAGGGCACAGATACGCAGTATTTT. As protein: CASSQPTGEGTDTQYF.

This chain joins TRBV28 and TRBJ2-1; 8 bases are a match to TRBD1. The length of the CDR3 is 16 residues. Germline CDR1 and CDR2: MDHEN and SYDVKM. The J segment lost 0 bases and the V segment lost 6 bases, leaving 7 bases of the junction unmatched. This CDR3 reads CASRYIQGDSYNEQFF. CDR3 DNA sequence: TGTGCCAGCAGATACATACAGGGGGACTCCTACAATGAGCAGTTCTTC.

The gene calls are TRBV7-9 and TRBJ2-3, with D maybe TRBD2 (6 bases). CDR1 is SEHNR and CDR2 is FQNEAQ in the germline V gene (reference sequence). V gave up 1 base and J gave up 7 bases, with 15 bases separating them. The CDR3 covers 15 residues. The CDR3 nucleotides are TGTGCCAGCAGCTTAGGGTCCGGCGGGGTTTATACGCAGTATTTT. It translates to CASSLGSGGVYTQYF.

This chain connects TRBV7-8 to TRBJ2-3; 12 nucleotides align to TRBD2. Per germline, CDR1 SGHVS and CDR2 FQNEAQ. The CDR3 has 14 amino acids. Trimming took 10 bases from V and 3 from J; bases not matched to a gene: 5. The CDR3 DNA sequence: TGTGCCACCACAGGACTAGCGGGAACAGATACGCAGTATTTT. This gives the protein CATTGLAGTDTQYF.

This chain connects TRBV6-6 to TRBJ1-4, with D hard to call. CDR1 and CDR2 from the germline V gene are MNHNY and SVGAGI (reference sequence). Trimming took off 0 bases at V and 8 bases at J, with 16 bases between the two ends. This CDR3 spans 16 amino acids. The CDR3 spells CASSYSNAALLEKLFF. The CDR3 region has the DNA TGTGCCAGCAGTTACTCGAATGCGGCCCTTTTGGAAAAACTGTTTTTT.

The rearrangement uses TRBV6-1 and TRBJ1-1, with 7 bases aligning to TRBD1. Germline V gene sequence: CDR1 MNHNS, CDR2 SASEGT. The ends lost 6 bases at V and 5 bases at J; junction bases unmatched: 6. The CDR3 loop spans 13 amino acids. The CDR3 nucleotides are TGTGCCAGCAGGCGACAGGGAGAAACTGAAGCTTTCTTT. Encoded protein: CASRRQGETEAFF.

This clone has just a few counts. This sequence joins TRBV19 and TRBJ1-5; D remains ambiguous. The CDR3 loop spans 13 amino acids. CDR1 and CDR2 (germline): LNHDA, SQIVND (reference sequence). Trimming cost V 7 bases and J 5 bases, with 12 bases left between them. The CDR3 region has the DNA TGTGCCAGTACTATGACCTTATATCAGCCCCAGCATTTT. This sequence encodes CASTMTLYQPQHF. Combining the CDR3 with reference TRBV19 and TRBJ1-5 gives the whole variable domain DGGITQSPKYLFRKEGQNVTLSCEQNLNHDAMYWYRQDPGQGLRLIYYSQIVNDFQKGDIAEGYSVSREKKESFPLTVTSAQKNPTAFYLCASTMTLYQPQHFGDGTRLSIL.